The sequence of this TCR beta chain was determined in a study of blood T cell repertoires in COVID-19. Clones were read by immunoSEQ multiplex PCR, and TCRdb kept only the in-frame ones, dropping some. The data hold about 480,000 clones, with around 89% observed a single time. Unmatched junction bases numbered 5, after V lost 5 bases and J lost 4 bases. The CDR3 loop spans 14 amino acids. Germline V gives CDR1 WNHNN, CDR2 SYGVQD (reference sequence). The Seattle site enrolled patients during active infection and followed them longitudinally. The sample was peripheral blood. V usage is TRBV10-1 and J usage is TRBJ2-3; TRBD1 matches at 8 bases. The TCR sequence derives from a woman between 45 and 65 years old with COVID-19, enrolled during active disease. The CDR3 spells CASSLDRDADTQYF. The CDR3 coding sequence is TGCGCCAGCAGTCTGGACAGGGACGCAGATACGCAGTATTTT.